This T cell receptor (beta chain) originates from a study of blood T cells in healthy people across ages. Study-level findings and limits: Age advanced and TCR beta diversity per million T cells fell, roughly linearly. Those diversity estimates obtained from one million T cells were thought to be underestimates. Samples with more naive T cells showed higher observed beta diversity.

A remark on this clonotype: Its matching antigen is unknown.

Sample-barcoded 5' priming and a J-beta primer mix drove a second PCR of roughly 6 to 12 cycles. Through a template-switch adaptor with 12 random nucleotides, each cDNA molecule received a tag. TCRdb itself ran the 5' RACE reads through MiXCR, one entry per CDR3 protein. The sample includes hundreds of thousands of distinct CDR3 sequences, 25% to 30% of them seen just once. The germline V and J ends were trimmed by 1 base and 10 bases, with 11 bases remaining between them. Germline loops: CDR1 SGHVS, CDR2 FQNEAQ. The CDR3 totals 13 residues. The clonotype was recovered from a woman aged 80 or over in good health. The sample taken for sequencing was blood. The chain links TRBV7-8 to TRBJ2-1; the D is unclear. CDR3 sequence reads: CASSLGARWEQFF. The CDR3 nucleotides read TGTGCCAGCAGCTTAGGGGCGCGTTGGGAGCAGTTCTTC.